The T cell receptor (beta chain) under discussion was sequenced for a study of CD8 T cells in ankylosing spondylitis. Findings of the study overall: Apparently characteristic of ankylosing spondylitis blood was a TCR beta motif (under ten highly homologous variants). Significantly higher representation of disease-linked clones was reported for matched ankylosing spondylitis synovial fluid. Earlier work had already found some motif variants in reactive arthritis synovial fluid and blood.

This clonotype was seen a few times. Its antigen is still unknown. The trim removed 6 bases at V and 4 bases at J, leaving 4 bases unmatched. CDR1 is SGHTA and CDR2 is FQGNSA in the germline V gene. The CDR3 extends over 15 amino acids. With molecular barcodes, quantitative 5'-RACE was used to make the TCR beta libraries. Via MiXCR, TCRdb re-called the 5' RACE reads, giving one row per CDR3 protein. This table holds about 420,000 distinct CDR3 sequences, 20% to 25% found once. This sequence was found in a male donor with ankylosing spondylitis. The sample taken for sequencing was blood, either unsorted or a sorted T cell fraction (not recorded which). The V gene is TRBV7-2, the J gene TRBJ2-3; 13 bases line up with TRBD2. For the CDR3, the DNA is TGTGCCAGCAGACTGGGACTAGCGGGATCAGATACGCAGTATTTT. Its translation is CASRLGLAGSDTQYF.